These T cell receptor beta chains were read from a single sample in a study of shared clonotypes between healthy human individuals. Sequencing was performed with immunoSEQ multiplex PCR; in TCRdb, only in-frame clones are kept and a portion is missing. The data show about 2,200,000 clones, roughly 91% seen once. Sequenced input: naive CD8+ T cells from PBMCs. Receptors were obtained from a man aged 18 to 30 in good health. Some clones in this sample may be carry-over from other donors' samples. Both conserved end residues are part of each CDR3. A D gene is named only where the DNA matches it firmly. Not all rows give a size; the values are once, few, many and, for expanded clones, a class.

CDR3nt	CDR3aa	d_gene	j_gene	abundance	v_gene
TGTGCCAGCCAGGGCGGGATTGGTAGTCAGCCCCAGCATTTT	CASQGGIGSQPQHF	.	TRBJ1-5	.	TRBV27
TGTGCCAGCAGCTTTGGGACAGCTTCCTACGAGCAGTACTTC	CASSFGTASYEQYF	TRBD1	TRBJ2-7	.	TRBV11-2
TGTGCCAGCAGTCCAGGGGGGGACCAGAACCTGCTCACAGATACGCAGTATTTT	CASSPGGDQNLLTDTQYF	.	TRBJ2-3	.	TRBV27
TGTGCCAGCAGCTTAATCCGGGGAGGTACCGGGGAGCTGTTTTTT	CASSLIRGGTGELFF	.	TRBJ2-2	.	TRBV7-3
TGTGCCAGAAGCTCCCATGGACTAGCGCTAGGGGACGAGCAGTACTTC	CARSSHGLALGDEQYF	TRBD2	TRBJ2-7	.	TRBV5-3
TGCGCCACCCCGAACTTAGACGACAACGTCCTGACTTTC	CATPNLDDNVLTF	.	TRBJ2-6	.	TRBV10-1
TGTGCCAGCAGCTCTTCCACTCGACCAGGGGTCGAGCAGTACTTC	CASSSSTRPGVEQYF	.	TRBJ2-7	.	TRBV7-7
TGTGCCAGCAGTATGACAGTCCCCAGCTCCTACGAGCAGTACTTC	CASSMTVPSSYEQYF	.	TRBJ2-7	.	TRBV27
TGTGCCAGCAGTTTAACGGTGAACACTGAAGCTTTCTTT	CASSLTVNTEAFF	.	TRBJ1-1	few	TRBV27
TGTGCCAGCAGGGCTCATCTCGACAGTAAAGATACGCAGTATTTT	CASRAHLDSKDTQYF	.	TRBJ2-3	.	TRBV27
TGTGCCAGCAGTTTAGACCCGGGACTCGCCGCGAGTTGGTACTTC	CASSLDPGLAASWYF	.	TRBJ2-7	.	TRBV27
TGTGCCAGCAGCCCTTTCGACATCGGGAGAGGCACTGAAGCTTTCTTT	CASSPFDIGRGTEAFF	.	TRBJ1-1	.	TRBV7-9
TGTGCCAGCAGCTTACTAGTCGGGTCCTACGAGCAGTACTTC	CASSLLVGSYEQYF	.	TRBJ2-7	.	TRBV7-9
TGCGCCAGCAGCCAAGACCCGGGAGAGGATACGCAGTATTTT	CASSQDPGEDTQYF	.	TRBJ2-3	.	TRBV4-1
TGTGCCAGCAGCCCTGGGGGGGAGCAGTTCTTC	CASSPGGEQFF	.	TRBJ2-1	.	TRBV5-4
TGCAGCGCCGGTCCGGCTAGCGGGGGGGAGCTGTTTTTT	CSAGPASGGELFF	TRBD2	TRBJ2-2	.	TRBV29-1
TGTGCCTGGAGTGTACGTTGGACAGCAATAACGAACACCGGGGAGCTGTTTTTT	CAWSVRWTAITNTGELFF	.	TRBJ2-2	.	TRBV30
TGTGCCAGCAGCGTTACCGGGACAGGCAATCAGCCCCAGCATTTT	CASSVTGTGNQPQHF	TRBD1	TRBJ1-5	.	TRBV5-5
TGTGCCAGCAGCGCGGGACACCCCTACGAGCAGTACTTC	CASSAGHPYEQYF	.	TRBJ2-7	.	TRBV11-2
TGTGCCAGCAGTTTATTATTCGGAGGTCAGCCCCAGCATTTT	CASSLLFGGQPQHF	.	TRBJ1-5	few	TRBV27
TGTGCCAGCAGTCGGCGTTACACCGGGGAGCTGTTTTTT	CASSRRYTGELFF	.	TRBJ2-2	.	TRBV27
TGCGCCAGAGAGGGACTAGCGGGACTCCCTACCACCGGGGAGCTGTTTTTT	CAREGLAGLPTTGELFF	TRBD2	TRBJ2-2	.	TRBV10-1
TGTGCCAGCAGCTTAGGGGGCAGGGTAGCTAACTATGGCTACACCTTC	CASSLGGRVANYGYTF	.	TRBJ1-2	.	TRBV11-2
TGTGCCAGCAGTTTAGTTAGCGGGAGCTCTTACGAGCAGTACTTC	CASSLVSGSSYEQYF	TRBD2	TRBJ2-7	.	TRBV27
TGCGCCAGCAGCTTGACAAGGCACTACGAGCAGTACTTC	CASSLTRHYEQYF	.	TRBJ2-7	.	TRBV5-1
TGTGCCAGCAGCCTAGGACCCGTTGCAACTAATGAAAAACTGTTTTTT	CASSLGPVATNEKLFF	.	TRBJ1-4	.	TRBV2
TGTGCCAGCAGCGCACACTCCGGAGGAGCCAAAAACATTCAGTACTTC	CASSAHSGGAKNIQYF	.	TRBJ2-4	.	TRBV9
TGTGCCATCAGTGAGACACAAGGCTACACCTTC	CAISETQGYTF	.	TRBJ1-2	once	TRBV10-3
TGTGCCAGCAGCTCCCGCCCCGATAGCGTAGCGAACACCGGGGAGCTGTTTTTT	CASSSRPDSVANTGELFF	.	TRBJ2-2	.	TRBV9
TGTGCCAGCAGCGACCGGGGGCTGGGTGAAGCTTTCTTT	CASSDRGLGEAFF	.	TRBJ1-1	few	TRBV27
TGTGCCAGCAGCGCCGAAGGGATACCGAACACTGAAGCTTTCTTT	CASSAEGIPNTEAFF	.	TRBJ1-1	.	TRBV9
TGTGCCAACAGAGGACTAGCGGAGACCTACAATGAGCAGTTCTTC	CANRGLAETYNEQFF	TRBD2	TRBJ2-1	.	TRBV2
TGTGCCAGCAGCGTAGCCCAGGGGGCTTATGAAAAACTGTTTTTT	CASSVAQGAYEKLFF	TRBD1	TRBJ1-4	.	TRBV9
TGCGCCAGCAGCTTGGCCCCAAGATCCGAGCAGTACTTC	CASSLAPRSEQYF	.	TRBJ2-7	.	TRBV5-1
TGTGCCAGCAGCCCGTGGACTAGCGGAAACAATGAGCAGTTCTTC	CASSPWTSGNNEQFF	TRBD2	TRBJ2-1	.	TRBV11-3
TGTGCCAGCAGCAAACGACAAGTCCAAGCCAAAAACATTCAGTACTTC	CASSKRQVQAKNIQYF	.	TRBJ2-4	.	TRBV11-2
TGTGCCAGCAGTTACTCCTCTAGCGGCTCCTACAATGAGCAGTTCTTC	CASSYSSSGSYNEQFF	TRBD2	TRBJ2-1	.	TRBV6-5
TGTGCCAGCAGCAAAGCGCTTTCGTTGGGACAGGGGGATGAAAAACTGTTTTTT	CASSKALSLGQGDEKLFF	.	TRBJ1-4	.	TRBV21-1
TGTGCCACCAGCAGAACCCAGAGAGAGACAGGGGACCATGGCTACACCTTC	CATSRTQRETGDHGYTF	TRBD1	TRBJ1-2	.	TRBV15
TGTGCCAGCAGCGGGGGGGCGACAGGGGTCCTTGGCTACACCTTC	CASSGGATGVLGYTF	TRBD1	TRBJ1-2	.	TRBV27
TGTGCCACCGCAAGAGGACCGAGGAACACTGAAGCTTTCTTT	CATARGPRNTEAFF	.	TRBJ1-1	.	TRBV27
TGTGCCAGCAGCTTCTCTTCGGGCGACGAGCAGTACTTC	CASSFSSGDEQYF	.	TRBJ2-7	.	TRBV5-6
TGCGCCAGCAGCCAAGTCCCAGGGGCCACTGAAGCTTTCTTT	CASSQVPGATEAFF	.	TRBJ1-1	.	TRBV4-1
TGTGCCAGCACGCCCTCGGCCGCGGTAGGGTATGGCTACACCTTC	CASTPSAAVGYGYTF	.	TRBJ1-2	.	TRBV27
TGTGCCAGCAGTTACTCGGCAGGGGAAGGGGTTCAGCCCCAGCATTTT	CASSYSAGEGVQPQHF	.	TRBJ1-5	.	TRBV6-5
TGCAGCGTTGACCTGGGGACCATCTATGGCTACACCTTC	CSVDLGTIYGYTF	.	TRBJ1-2	.	TRBV29-1
TGTGCCAGCAGCAACAGACAGGAAGACCCTCTAAGCTCTGGAAACACCATATATTTT	CASSNRQEDPLSSGNTIYF	.	TRBJ1-3	.	TRBV5-4
TGCGCCAGCAGCCAAGCCGCTAGCGGGAGGCCTACTTCCTACAATGAGCAGTTCTTC	CASSQAASGRPTSYNEQFF	TRBD2	TRBJ2-1	.	TRBV4-1
TGTGCCAGCAGCCCCAGGGTAAGCTCCTACGAGCAGTACTTC	CASSPRVSSYEQYF	.	TRBJ2-7	.	TRBV9
TGCAGCATTCAGCGGACTAGCGGGAGAACAGATACGCAGTATTTT	CSIQRTSGRTDTQYF	TRBD2	TRBJ2-3	.	TRBV29-1
TGTGCCAGCAGGAACCGGGACAGTTTTTACGAGCAGTACTTC	CASRNRDSFYEQYF	TRBD1	TRBJ2-7	.	TRBV27
TGTGCCAGCAGTTTAGGTTACGAGCAGTACTTC	CASSLGYEQYF	.	TRBJ2-7	few	TRBV28
TGCGCCAGCAGCCCTGGCCTGCTAGCGGGGCTAGTCGAGCAGTTCTTC	CASSPGLLAGLVEQFF	TRBD2	TRBJ2-1	.	TRBV4-1
TGTGCCTGGATCAGGGGTTTGCACACCGGGGAGCTGTTTTTT	CAWIRGLHTGELFF	.	TRBJ2-2	.	TRBV30